This TCR beta chain was captured by sequencing in a study of shared clonotypes between healthy human individuals (dated by TCRdb to 2018 to 2020). Background on the whole study: A couple of women and a few men aged 18 to 49 years were included in the cohort. Different laboratories and diverse techniques were used to prepare libraries and sequence TCR repertoires, to increase sequencing depth and limit assay-specific biases. Blood TCR repertoires of about five healthy adults were deeply sequenced to estimate repertoire size and the extent of clonotype sharing between individuals. For each donor, three plates each were used for CD4 naive and CD4 memory, two plates were used for CD8 naive, and one plate was used for CD8 memory. Per donor, leukapheresis produced somewhere between about 0.9 and 9 billion PBMCs. Here is what the overall study found, with its caveats: Pairwise subsampling indicated that sequencing depth was expected to affect the degree of clonotype sharing among donors. Naive subsets generally had larger estimated clonotype richness than memory subsets. Sharing across a handful of donors was observed for about 4.8% of naive CD4, 3.5% of naive CD8, 2% to 2.5% of memory CD4, and around 0.4% of memory CD8 clonotypes. Because the study included a small number of donors, the genetic and exposure-history diversity represented was limited. Only blood was sampled, and tissue TCR repertoires likely differ from those in blood. Compared with non-shared clonotypes, the clonotypes found in all four sorted-subset donors had higher generation probabilities. Rarefaction of sorted-subset datasets indicated incomplete sequencing despite the large sequencing depth.

Using the deep immunoSEQ assay, multiplex PCR amplified TCR CDR3 regions from genomic DNA. For each cell subset, the extracted genomic DNA was distributed evenly across all wells of several immunoSEQ 96-well plates, and each plate served as one replicate. For sorted subsets, each replicate PCR was loaded with around 200 ng genomic DNA, equivalent to 30,000 or so T cell genomes. The purified libraries were quantified using a Qubit 3.0 fluorometer, sized with a Bioanalyzer 2100, and then quantified again using the KAPA Library Quantification kit. Every immunoSEQ 96-well plate was sequenced on a separate single-read 150-cycle Illumina NextSeq 550 flow cell. The source study handled its data this way. Because the immunoSEQ output included only junctional sequences and no quality scores, the filtering could not be the same as the filtering used for full-length reads. Sequences were annotated with PyIR, a Python wrapper for IgBLAST v1.9, using IMGT germline references to assign V/J genes and CDR3. Reads were filtered out if the reads had weak V/J assignments (E-value above 1e-6), no CDR3, stop codons, out-of-frame junctions, or ambiguous translated residues. V3J clonotypes were defined by identical inferred V gene, J gene, and CDR3 amino acid sequence. Percentage overlap between repertoires was computed as shared unique clonotypes divided by the size of the smaller repertoire. Richness of each repertoire was evaluated using RTK rarefaction, the Chao1 estimator, and Recon v2.1 estimates of unobserved clonotypes. Generation probabilities were computed with OLGA for all TCRbeta clonotypes obtained by the gDNA method from a handful of donors. TCRdb provides this immuneACCESS table in a form limited to in-frame rearrangements. Some clones are lacking; in checked studies, under half of them reflect an unresolved V gene, and why the rest are absent is not known. V, J and clone size are taken as reported in that table, and D and trimming were inferred from the DNA itself. Counted in this sample were under 2.5 million clones; under 95% of them appeared once. About 0.41% of the sample is taken by the ten largest.

The CDR3 starts with the cysteine, ends with the phenylalanine, and has 15 residues. Kept here is only the CDR3 DNA, which spans 45 bases and is read in frame from base 1. CDR1 LNHDA and CDR2 SQIVND were looked up in the germline V gene (reference sequence). Donors were healthy HIV-negative adults with no recently reported acute infections or vaccinations. All donors were Caucasian adults living in Nashville, Tennessee, USA. CD4+ T cells were enriched by magnetic negative selection; naive cells were then positively selected on CD45RA, and the negative fraction formed the memory subset. Blood was collected by leukapheresis, and PBMCs were isolated by Ficoll-Histopaque density gradient centrifugation and then cryopreserved in liquid nitrogen vapor phase. Analytical flow cytometry was used to check the purity and quantity of each magnetically sorted T cell population. Genomic DNA was isolated from every sorted fraction and measured by UV absorbance on a Nanodrop 2000c.

A note on this clone: The specificity of this receptor is unknown. One end of the junction does not line up with germline, which may come from a read error.

The sequence was obtained from a man aged 18 to 30 in good health. Some clones in this sample may be carry-over from other donors' samples. The chain joins TRBV19 to TRBJ2-1; TRBD1 is perhaps the D gene, given 6 matching bases. Material: naive CD4+ T cells from PBMCs. Reading the label with the study, this specimen's cell subset or site is: CD45RA+ positively selected. The CDR3 here reads CASRIGQWGLNEQFF. The base sequence is TGTGCCAGTAGGATAGGACAGTGGGGCCTCAATGAGCAGTTCTTC.